This T cell receptor (beta chain) was recorded in a study of cytomegalovirus exposure and HLA in healthy donors. A multiplex PCR was run with 60 Vbeta primers and 13 Jbeta primers. The data were produced by immunoSEQ multiplex PCR, yet TCRdb's version contains in-frame clones alone and is incomplete. The sample holds about 180,000 clones; 80% to 85% are singletons and the top ten take roughly 2%. Trimming at V came to 6 bases and at J to 5 bases, leaving 7 bases not matched to a gene. Germline V gene data show CDR1 as SNHLY and CDR2 as FYNNEI. CDR3 length: 13 amino acids. Sequences were obtained from PBMCs. The chain links TRBV2 to TRBJ2-7, with TRBD2 matching over 7 bases. The source is a woman aged 25 to 45 in good health and CMV-seronegative. CDR3 loop: CASRPWGRDEQYF. CDR3 nucleotides: TGTGCCAGCAGGCCATGGGGGAGGGACGAGCAGTACTTC.